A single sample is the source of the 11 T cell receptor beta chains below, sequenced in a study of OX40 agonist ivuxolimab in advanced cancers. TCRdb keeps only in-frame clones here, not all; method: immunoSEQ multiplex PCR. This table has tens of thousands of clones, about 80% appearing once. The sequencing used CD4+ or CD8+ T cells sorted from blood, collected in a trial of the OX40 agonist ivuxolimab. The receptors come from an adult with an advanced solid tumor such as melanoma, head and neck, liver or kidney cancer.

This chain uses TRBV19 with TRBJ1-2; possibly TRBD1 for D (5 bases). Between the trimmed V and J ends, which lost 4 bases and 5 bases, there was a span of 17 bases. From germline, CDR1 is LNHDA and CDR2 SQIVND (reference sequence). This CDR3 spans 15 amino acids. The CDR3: CASSNGYLTVYGYTF. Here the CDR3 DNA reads TGTGCCAGTAGTAATGGATATCTGACAGTTTATGGCTACACCTTC. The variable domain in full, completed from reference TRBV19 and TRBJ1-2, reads DGGITQSPKYLFRKEGQNVTLSCEQNLNHDAMYWYRQDPGQGLRLIYYSQIVNDFQKGDIAEGYSVSREKKESFPLTVTSAQKNPTAFYLCASSNGYLTVYGYTFGSGTRLTVV.

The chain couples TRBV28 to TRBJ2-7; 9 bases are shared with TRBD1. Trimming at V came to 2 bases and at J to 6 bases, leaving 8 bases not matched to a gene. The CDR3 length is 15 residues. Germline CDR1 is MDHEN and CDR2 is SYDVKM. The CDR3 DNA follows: TGTGCCAGCAGTTTAAACCCGACAGGGGGTGCCGAGCAGTACTTC. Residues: CASSLNPTGGAEQYF. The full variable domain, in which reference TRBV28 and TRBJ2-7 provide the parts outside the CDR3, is DVKVTQSSRYLVKRTGEKVFLECVQDMDHENMFWYRQDPGLGLRLIYFSYDVKMKEKGDIPEGYSVSREKKERFSLILESASTNQTSMYLCASSLNPTGGAEQYFGPGTRLTVT.

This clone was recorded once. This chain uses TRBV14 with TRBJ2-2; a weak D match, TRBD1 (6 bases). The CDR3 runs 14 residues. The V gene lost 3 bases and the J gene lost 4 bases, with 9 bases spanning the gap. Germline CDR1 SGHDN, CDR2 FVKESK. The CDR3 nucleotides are TGTGCCAGCAGCCATCTCAGGGGCACCGGGGAGCTGTTTTTT. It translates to CASSHLRGTGELFF.

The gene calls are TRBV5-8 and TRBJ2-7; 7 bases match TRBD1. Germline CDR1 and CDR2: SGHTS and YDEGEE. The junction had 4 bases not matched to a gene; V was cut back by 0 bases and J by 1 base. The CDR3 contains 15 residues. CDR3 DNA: TGTGCCAGCAGCTTGGGGGGGACAGCGTCCTACGAGCAGTACTTC. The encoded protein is CASSLGGTASYEQYF.

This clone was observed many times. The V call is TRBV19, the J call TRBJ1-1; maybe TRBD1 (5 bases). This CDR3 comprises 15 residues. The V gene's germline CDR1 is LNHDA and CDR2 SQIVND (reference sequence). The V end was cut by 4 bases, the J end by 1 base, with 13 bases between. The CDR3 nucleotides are TGTGCCAGTAGTAGGACGGGGGGATCGAACACTGAAGCTTTCTTT. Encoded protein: CASSRTGGSNTEAFF.

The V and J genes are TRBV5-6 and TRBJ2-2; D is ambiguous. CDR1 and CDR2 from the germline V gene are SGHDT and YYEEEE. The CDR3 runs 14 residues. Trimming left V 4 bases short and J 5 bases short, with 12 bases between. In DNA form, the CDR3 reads TGTGCCAGCAGCCCGCCCTTTGGGACCGGGGAGCTGTTTTTT. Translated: CASSPPFGTGELFF.

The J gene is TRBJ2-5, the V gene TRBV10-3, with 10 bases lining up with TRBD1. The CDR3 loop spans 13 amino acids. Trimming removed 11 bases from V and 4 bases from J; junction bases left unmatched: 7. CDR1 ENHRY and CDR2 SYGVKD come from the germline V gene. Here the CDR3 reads CAGQGGQGETQYF. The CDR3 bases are TGTGCCGGACAGGGGGGGCAAGGAGAGACCCAGTACTTC.

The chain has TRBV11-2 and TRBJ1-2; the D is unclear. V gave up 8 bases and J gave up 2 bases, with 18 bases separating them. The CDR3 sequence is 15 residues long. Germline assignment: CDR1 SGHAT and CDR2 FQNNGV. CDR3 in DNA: TGTGCCAGCCGCAAAGGAGAGACACGGAACTATGGCTACACCTTC. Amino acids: CASRKGETRNYGYTF.

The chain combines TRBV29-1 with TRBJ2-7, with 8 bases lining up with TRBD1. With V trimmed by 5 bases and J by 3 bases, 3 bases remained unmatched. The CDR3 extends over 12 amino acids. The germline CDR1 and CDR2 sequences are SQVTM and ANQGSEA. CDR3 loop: CSVWDRYYEQYF. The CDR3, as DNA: TGCAGCGTTTGGGACAGGTACTACGAGCAGTACTTC.

CDR3 protein: CAISGRQGRNTGELFF. In DNA form, the CDR3 reads TGTGCCATCAGTGGTCGACAGGGGCGAAACACCGGGGAGCTGTTTTTT. The chain employs TRBV10-3 and TRBJ2-2; 8 bases match TRBD1. V was pared by 4 bases and J by 2 bases, with 6 bases of the junction left unmatched. The CDR3 sequence is 16 residues long. From germline, CDR1 is ENHRY and CDR2 SYGVKD.

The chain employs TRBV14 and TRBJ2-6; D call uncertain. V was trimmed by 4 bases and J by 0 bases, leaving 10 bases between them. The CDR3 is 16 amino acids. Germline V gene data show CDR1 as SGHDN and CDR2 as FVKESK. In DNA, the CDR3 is TGTGCCAGCAGCCGGACCAGGAGCTCTGGGGCCAACGTCCTGACTTTC. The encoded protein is CASSRTRSSGANVLTF.